A single T cell receptor beta chain is shown here with its context. The data originate from a study of OX40 agonist ivuxolimab in advanced cancers. For the study at large: Mean age approximately 59 years, range roughly 20 to 85; roughly 80% male.

The assay was immunoSEQ multiplex PCR, and TCRdb's table has in-frame clones only and misses some. The profile shows under 55,000 clones, approximately 84% of them singletons. The CDR3 has 13 residues. Looked up from germline, CDR1 is LNHDA and CDR2 is SQIVND (reference sequence). With 3 bases removed from V and 3 bases from J, the gap between germline ends came to 8 bases. The rearrangement links TRBV19 to TRBJ1-1; tentatively, D is TRBD1 (5 bases). The sample consisted of CD4+ or CD8+ T cells sorted from blood, taken in a trial of the OX40 agonist ivuxolimab. The sequence came from an adult with an advanced solid tumor such as melanoma, head and neck, liver or kidney cancer. The CDR3 DNA follows: TGTGCCAGTAGTATTGTAGGGGACACTGAAGCTTTCTTT. Its protein is CASSIVGDTEAFF.